The 14 T cell receptor beta chains given below trace back to one sample, sequenced in a study of response to subunit inactivated influenza vaccine. TCRdb processed the RT-PCR reads anew with MiXCR; each CDR3 protein has one entry. The table lists 750,000 to 850,000 distinct CDR3 sequences, around a sixth of them singletons. The sample was PBMCs from blood, taken less than 6 days after vaccination. The source is a man aged 50-60 years who received an inactivated influenza vaccine.

At least ten counts were recorded for this clonotype. V usage is TRBV27 and J usage is TRBJ2-7, with a tentative D call TRBD1 (6 bases). The CDR3 totals 14 residues. In germline, CDR1 is MNHEY, CDR2 SMNVEV (reference sequence). V shed 5 bases and J shed 3 bases, with 14 bases lying between them. The CDR3 spells CASSALSGDYEQYF. The CDR3 DNA follows: TGTGCCAGCAGTGCCTTGTCAGGGGACTACGAGCAGTACTTC.

The chain recombines TRBV12-3 or TRBV12-4 with TRBJ1-1; 9 nucleotides align to TRBD1. CDR3 length: 15 amino acids. The ends lost 5 bases at V and 3 bases at J; junction bases unmatched: 7. Here the CDR3 reads CASSPNRGLYTEAFF. The CDR3, as DNA: TGTGCCAGCAGTCCGAACAGGGGGCTGTACACTGAAGCTTTCTTT.

V usage is TRBV6-1 and J usage is TRBJ2-6; D gene uncertain. Trimming stripped 6 bases from V and 0 bases from J, with 9 bases between. The CDR3 is made up of 15 amino acids. CDR1 MNHNS and CDR2 SASEGT come from the germline V gene. CDR3 residues: CASSATHSGANVLTF. The CDR3, as DNA: TGTGCCAGCAGCGCCACACACTCTGGGGCCAACGTCCTGACTTTC.

This clonotype was counted between two and nine times. The rearrangement uses TRBV27 and TRBJ2-1; 11 bases line up with TRBD2. This CDR3 region has 20 residues. Losses at the gene ends were 6 bases for V and 5 bases for J; bases not matched to a gene: 21. Germline CDR1 is MNHEY and CDR2 is SMNVEV (reference sequence). In DNA form, the CDR3 reads TGTGCCAGCAGGATATATACCGGGACTAGCGGAAGAGGGTACAACAATGAGCAGTTCTTC. Its translation is CASRIYTGTSGRGYNNEQFF.

This clonotype was seen more than once but under ten times. This chain uses TRBV27 with TRBJ1-4; D gene unclear. CDR3 length equals 15 residues. Trimming pared 1 base from V and 5 bases from J, leaving 11 bases between. In germline, CDR1 is MNHEY, CDR2 SMNVEV (reference sequence). CDR3 sequence reads: CASSLYSGTNEKLFF. For the CDR3, the DNA is TGTGCCAGCAGTTTATATTCGGGTACGAATGAAAAACTGTTTTTT.

CDR3 residues: CAISESQLFSYEQYF. CDR3 coding DNA: TGTGCCATCAGTGAAAGTCAGTTATTCTCCTACGAGCAGTACTTC. The chain uses TRBV10-3 and TRBJ2-7; no clear D. The CDR3 spans 15 residues. Deletions cut 3 bases from V and 0 bases from J, with 12 bases between. Germline V gives CDR1 ENHRY, CDR2 SYGVKD.

The table lists this clonotype with a few counts. This rearrangement joins TRBV27 to TRBJ2-7; no clear D. Germline-derived CDR1 and CDR2 are MNHEY and SMNVEV (reference sequence). This CDR3 has 15 residues. V was shortened by 0 bases and J by 1 base, with 10 bases between the two germline ends. The CDR3 nucleotides are TGTGCCAGCAGTTTATCGGCCATTGGGTCCTACGAGCAGTACTTC. This gives the protein CASSLSAIGSYEQYF.

The chain couples TRBV5-1 to TRBJ2-5, with TRBD1 matching over 7 bases. V shed 7 bases and J 2 bases; nucleotides not matched to a gene: 11. This CDR3 has 15 amino acids. The germline V gene encodes CDR1 SGHRS and CDR2 YFSETQ. Here the CDR3 reads CASDLKDRVQETQYF. The CDR3 DNA reads TGCGCCAGCGACCTGAAAGACAGGGTTCAAGAGACCCAGTACTTC.

This clonotype was observed a few times. The genes are TRBV30 and TRBJ2-1, with 13 bases matching TRBD2. This CDR3 has 16 amino acids. Germline loops: CDR1 GTSNPN, CDR2 SVGIG (reference sequence). The ends lost 2 bases at V and 8 bases at J; junction bases unmatched: 9. The CDR3 coding sequence is TGTGCCTGGAGTCCGAGGACTAGCGGGAGAGTTCATGAGCAGTTCTTC. It is translated as CAWSPRTSGRVHEQFF.

This clonotype was seen a handful of times. The chain couples TRBV20-1 to TRBJ1-2; perhaps TRBD1 as D (5 bases). Germline CDR1 is DFQATT and CDR2 is SNEGSKA (reference sequence). Trimming cost V 3 bases and J 3 bases, with 8 bases left between them. CDR3 length: 12 amino acids. Written as DNA, the CDR3 is TGCAGTGCTAGGACAGACGACTATGGCTACACCTTC. It specifies CSARTDDYGYTF.

This clonotype was recorded at least ten times. This rearrangement joins TRBV5-6 to TRBJ2-1; 13 bases agree with TRBD2. This CDR3 comprises 15 residues. Germline trimming cut 4 bases from V and 5 bases from J; bases unmatched to any gene: 3. Germline V gene sequence: CDR1 SGHDT, CDR2 YYEEEE. This chain's CDR3 is CASSPGLAGNNEQFF. The DNA of the CDR3 is TGTGCCAGCAGCCCGGGACTAGCGGGAAACAATGAGCAGTTCTTC. The full variable domain, its missing parts supplied by reference TRBV5-6 and TRBJ2-1, is DAGVTQSPTHLIKTRGQQVTLRCSPKSGHDTVSWYQQALGQGPQFIFQYYEEEERQRGNFPDRFSGHQFPNYSSELNVNALLLGDSALYLCASSPGLAGNNEQFFGPGTRLTVL.

The sample holds a few counts of this clonotype. This chain uses TRBV29-1 with TRBJ2-5; TRBD1 agrees at 9 bases. Germline-derived CDR1 and CDR2 are SQVTM and ANQGSEA. V lost 7 bases, J lost 5 bases, and 8 bases stayed unmatched. This CDR3 comprises 13 residues. The CDR3 sequence: CSAGQGLVETQYF. The DNA of the CDR3 is TGCAGCGCTGGACAGGGGCTCGTGGAGACCCAGTACTTC. Full variable domain (missing parts from reference TRBV29-1 and TRBJ2-5): SAVISQKPSRDICQRGTSLTIQCQVDSQVTMMFWYRQQPGQSLTLIATANQGSEATYESGFVIDKFPISRPNLTFSTLTVSNMSPEDSSIYLCSAGQGLVETQYFGPGTRLLVL.

This clonotype has ten or more counts. This chain connects TRBV20-1 to TRBJ2-7; 9 positions agree with TRBD1. CDR1 and CDR2 from the germline V gene are DFQATT and SNEGSKA (reference sequence). V lost 5 bases and J lost 6; bases outside the gene matches: 11. The CDR3 contains 14 residues. In DNA form, the CDR3 reads TGCAGTGCTGCAAGTAACAGGGGGCTAGGCGAGCAGTACTTC. Residues: CSAASNRGLGEQYF.

The table lists this clonotype with a few counts. The rearrangement links TRBV4-3 to TRBJ1-1; 7 bases match TRBD1. Germline V gene data show CDR1 as LGHNA and CDR2 as YSLEER. The ends lost 0 bases at V and 0 bases at J; junction bases unmatched: 4. The CDR3 extends over 16 amino acids. The CDR3 region has the DNA TGCGCCAGCAGCCAAGACATGGGACAGTTGAACACTGAAGCTTTCTTT. The encoded protein is CASSQDMGQLNTEAFF.